This T cell receptor beta chain is from a study of a mutant IDH1 vaccine in newly diagnosed glioma (dated by TCRdb to 2020 to 2022). With respect to the entire study: Vaccination began 4-6 weeks after radiotherapy alone, or alongside temozolomide cycles in the chemotherapy-containing groups. Of the 25 to 40 treated patients, about 60% were male and around 40% were female, and the mean age was roughly 40 years. Prior to enrollment, patients had been given standard therapy consisting of radiotherapy alone, temozolomide alone, or radiochemotherapy with temozolomide, with the combination given to most patients. Visit V12 was the week-35 safety follow-up and visit V13 was the week-47 end of study. Peripheral blood samples were drawn at six visits, namely V03 (baseline), V05, V07, V10, V12 and V13. Longitudinal TCRB deep sequencing was done for fewer than 30 treated patients, wherever samples were available for exploratory analyses. On the study overall, not on this receptor specifically: Pseudoprogression seemed to be unrelated to changes in the top peripheral T cell clonotypes found by TCRB sequencing. The authors stated that sample limitations prevented analyses of patient blood samples from being reproduced. Vaccine-induced immune responses across multiple MHC alleles were detected in approximately 93% of patients. Availability determined which PBMC samples were chosen for TCRB deep sequencing.

The germline V gene provides CDR1 SGHVS and CDR2 FNYEAQ. The CDR3 has 18 amino acids, counting the end cysteine and phenylalanine. Just CDR3 DNA is preserved here, 54 bases in frame from base 1. V loses 6 bases of germline sequence and J loses 0 bases, and the interval between the two ends is 24 bases. Library preparation employed the immunoSEQ multiplex PCR assay. Following the manufacturer's protocol, the hsTCRB Kit was used to amplify rearranged TCR beta chain sequences. An Illumina MiSeq was used to sequence the TCRB libraries. In the authors' own workflow: The kit vendor's proprietary platform handled demultiplexing, trimming and gene mapping. TCRdb mirrors the immuneACCESS table, restricted to in-frame sequences. Some clones are absent from its copies; in checked studies, under half trace to an unresolved V gene, and the reason for the others is unknown. V and J calls and clone size follow that table, whereas D and trimming were derived from the DNA. The sample table records 60,000 or so clones; roughly 80% of these occur just once. The top ten hold over 3.5% of the sample.

Interpreted using the paper, the time point label stands for: week 35, safety follow-up. A 20-mer mutant IDH1 peptide at 300 micrograms in Montanide made up each vaccine dose, which was injected subcutaneously together with topical imiquimod. Across visits V03 through V10, patients got a total of eight vaccinations, given in weeks 1, 3, 5, 7, 11, 15, 19 and 23. Donors had newly diagnosed WHO grade 3 or 4 IDH1-mutant astrocytomas with loss of nuclear ATRX. The samples were drawn from NOA16, a multicentre, single-arm, open-label phase I trial in Germany that tested a mutant IDH1 peptide vaccine in humans for the first time. Genomic DNA for TCRB sequencing was extracted from EDTA blood using the DNeasy Blood and Tissue Kit. With regard to this clone: No antigen is known for it. Base qualities are not provided; no much larger clone lies one nucleotide away.

In this chain, TRBV7-6 is recombined with TRBJ2-7; the D gene is tentatively TRBD1 or TRBD2, each matching 5 bases. The material was PBMCs, obtained from a glioma patient whose treatment included an IDH1 peptide vaccine. This TCR was sampled from a man aged 25-45 years with glioma. CDR3 sequence: CASSGLTPGRRSSYEQYF. The DNA is as follows: TGTGCCAGCAGTGGCCTTACTCCGGGACGAAGGTCCTCCTACGAGCAGTACTTC.